The clone carrying this T cell receptor beta chain has more than one count but fewer than ten. Its antigen is as yet unknown. These data belong to a study of T cells in Graves' hyperthyroidism and ophthalmopathy. Study conclusions and caveats: Expanded thyroid clonotypes (above 0.001) were mostly also found in blood.

RNA transcripts provided the source from which TCR beta CDR3 regions were amplified. Carried out on the TCR CDR3, a first-round RT-PCR used the HTBI primer set. TCRdb redid the calling of the multiplex PCR reads with MiXCR, one entry per CDR3 protein. In the table there are nearly 600,000 distinct CDR3 sequences, around 14% of which are singletons. Sequencing was carried out using blood. This receptor was taken from a woman aged 25 to 39 with Graves' hyperthyroidism that later progressed to Graves' ophthalmopathy.

The CDR3 sequence: CASSYTTGTGANVLTF. CDR3 DNA: TGTGCCAGCAGCTATACTACAGGGACCGGGGCCAACGTCCTGACTTTC. The chain joins TRBV7-9 to TRBJ2-6, with D tentatively TRBD1 (6 bases). V was shortened by 4 bases and J by 4 bases, with 14 bases between the two germline ends. Germline V gives CDR1 SEHNR, CDR2 FQNEAQ (reference sequence). The CDR3 loop spans 16 amino acids. The whole variable domain, remainder taken from reference TRBV7-9 and TRBJ2-6, is DTGVSQNPRHKITKRGQNVTFRCDPISEHNRLYWYRQTLGQGPEFLTYFQNEAQLEKSRLLSDRFSAERPKGSFSTLEIQRTEQGDSAMYLCASSYTTGTGANVLTFGAGSRLTVL.